These 19 T cell receptor beta chains came from one sample sequenced in a study of T cells after posttransplantation cyclophosphamide. Controls had myeloablative marrow grafts with methotrexate and calcineurin inhibitor, sampled at 1 year. The assay was immunoSEQ multiplex PCR, and TCRdb's table has in-frame clones only and misses some. The table has around 4,900 clones, over 70% seen once. This specimen was PBMCs, taken after an allogeneic stem cell transplant with a calcineurin inhibitor and methotrexate. Receptor source: a male patient aged 35-55 years who received an allogeneic stem cell transplant from an unrelated donor, was CMV-positive, and had chronic GVHD only. The graft donor may have given rise to some T cells.

This chain links TRBV9 with TRBJ2-5, with D possibly matching TRBD1 (6 bases). V lost 2 bases and J 5 bases, leaving 16 bases between the germline ends. From germline, CDR1 is SGDLS and CDR2 YYNGEE. There are 15 residues in the CDR3. This chain's CDR3 is CASSVGGPFLETQYF. The DNA for the CDR3 is TGTGCCAGCAGCGTTGGGGGCCCGTTTTTGGAGACCCAGTACTTC.

The chain has TRBV5-4 and TRBJ2-3; D is perhaps TRBD2 (5 bases). CDR3 size: 13 residues. Germline V gives CDR1 SGHNT, CDR2 YYREEE (reference sequence). The germline V and J ends were trimmed by 4 bases and 6 bases, with 12 bases remaining between them. The CDR3 spells CASSRTETDTQYF. The DNA of the CDR3 is TGTGCCAGCAGCCGGACTGAGACGGATACGCAGTATTTT.

The chain's CDR3 is CASSPSRDRAGLKLFF. CDR3 DNA sequence: TGTGCCAGCAGTCCGTCCCGGGACAGGGCTGGCTTGAAACTGTTTTTT. The chain carries TRBV27 and TRBJ1-4; the match to TRBD1 covers 9 bases. Germline V gene data show CDR1 as MNHEY and CDR2 as SMNVEV (reference sequence). Trimming cost V 5 bases and J 11 bases; bases outside gene matches: 15. The CDR3 is 16 amino acids. Together with reference TRBV27 and TRBJ1-4, the CDR3 gives the full variable domain: EAQVTQNPRYLITVTGKKLTVTCSQNMNHEYMSWYRQDPGLGLRQIYYSMNVEVTDKGDVPEGYKVSRKEKRNFPLILESPSPNQTSLYFCASSPSRDRAGLKLFFGSGTQLSVL.

This chain uses TRBV5-1 with TRBJ2-6, with a possible D match to TRBD1 (6 bases). Trimming took 2 bases from V and 0 from J, leaving 15 bases between them. The CDR3 length is 18 residues. Germline V CDR1 and CDR2: SGHRS, YFSETQ. The CDR3 here is CASSFQVGQISGANVLTF. The DNA of the CDR3 is TGCGCCAGCAGCTTTCAAGTAGGACAGATCTCTGGGGCCAACGTCCTGACTTTC.

This chain links TRBV27 with TRBJ2-7; unclear D gene. The V gene lost 4 bases and the J gene lost 3 bases, with 22 bases spanning the gap. The CDR3 loop spans 17 amino acids. Germline lookup yields CDR1 MNHEY and CDR2 SMNVEV (reference sequence). The CDR3 bases are TGTGCCAGCAGTTCGTCCGAATTTGCCAAGACGGGCTACGAGCAGTACTTC. This codes for CASSSSEFAKTGYEQYF.

This chain links TRBV29-1 with TRBJ1-2, with 12 bases fitting TRBD1. Germline assignment: CDR1 SQVTM and CDR2 ANQGSEA. The CDR3 has 12 residues. V lost 8 bases and J lost 7; bases outside the gene matches: 5. CDR3 region: CSTGQGAVGYTF. CDR3 DNA sequence: TGCAGCACGGGACAGGGGGCGGTTGGCTACACCTTC.

The chain joins TRBV19 to TRBJ2-1, with 7 nucleotides matching TRBD2. CDR3 length equals 15 residues. Germline loops: CDR1 LNHDA, CDR2 SQIVND (reference sequence). The junction had 6 bases not matched to a gene; V was cut back by 5 bases and J by 2 bases. CDR3 DNA: TGTGCCAGTAGTGAGGCGGGAGCACCCTACAATGAGCAGTTCTTC. Protein: CASSEAGAPYNEQFF.

The chain employs TRBV5-4 and TRBJ1-2; D perhaps matches TRBD1 (5 bases). V lost 0 bases and J lost 5, with 11 bases in between. The CDR3 sequence is 14 residues long. Per the germline V gene, CDR1 is SGHNT and CDR2 is YYREEE (reference sequence). The CDR3, as DNA: TGTGCCAGCAGCTTGGCGGGAGGGGCGTATGGCTACACCTTC. Translated: CASSLAGGAYGYTF.

The J gene is TRBJ1-1, the V gene TRBV30, with D hard to call. V was shortened by 1 base and J by 2 bases, with 8 bases between the two germline ends. There are 13 residues in the CDR3. Germline V gives CDR1 GTSNPN, CDR2 SVGIG (reference sequence). The CDR3 DNA reads TGTGCCTGGAGTGACGGTCTCAACACTGAAGCTTTCTTT. This translates into CAWSDGLNTEAFF.

The V and J genes are TRBV7-9 and TRBJ2-7; TRBD1 matches at 10 bases. CDR3 length: 16 residues. CDR1 and CDR2 (germline): SEHNR, FQNEAQ (reference sequence). The V gene end was trimmed by 5 bases and the J gene end by 4 bases; junction bases not matched to a gene: 11. CDR3 nucleotides: TGTGCCAGCAGCATGACAGGGGGCGTAGGGGAGTACGAGCAGTACTTC. Translated: CASSMTGGVGEYEQYF.

The gene calls are TRBV11-2 and TRBJ1-1, with D tentatively TRBD1 (6 bases). In germline, CDR1 is SGHAT, CDR2 FQNNGV. The CDR3 totals 15 residues. Between the trimmed V and J ends, which lost 3 bases and 1 base, there was a span of 12 bases. The CDR3 region is CASSFTQDRNTEAFF. CDR3 nucleotides: TGTGCCAGCAGCTTTACCCAGGACAGGAACACTGAAGCTTTCTTT.

The CDR3 nucleotides are TGTGCCAGCAGGAAGGACACATCCCTCGGAGAAAAACTGTTTTTT. Translation: CASRKDTSLGEKLFF. V and J are TRBV6-1 and TRBJ1-4, with D possibly matching TRBD1 (5 bases). V was cut by 6 bases and J by 8 bases, with 19 bases left in between. The CDR3 length is 15 residues. Germline-derived CDR1 and CDR2 are MNHNS and SASEGT.

The chain recombines TRBV13 with TRBJ2-1; 11 bases agree with TRBD2. The CDR3 spans 17 residues. CDR1 PRHDT and CDR2 FYEKMQ come from the germline V gene (reference sequence). Trimming took 1 base from V and 1 from J; bases not matched to a gene: 3. CDR3 amino acids: CASSLDPSGGSYNEQFF. CDR3 sequence (DNA): TGTGCCAGCAGCTTAGACCCTAGCGGGGGGTCCTACAATGAGCAGTTCTTC.

The chain combines TRBV23-1 with TRBJ1-5; D gene uncertain. TRBV23-1 is labeled an ORF, and its function is uncertain. The V and J ends lost 5 bases and 4 bases respectively, with 9 bases between them. This CDR3 spans 13 amino acids. This CDR3 is CASSLVRNQPQHF. The CDR3 nucleotides are TGCGCCAGCAGTTTAGTCAGGAATCAGCCCCAGCATTTT.

V and J are TRBV5-1 and TRBJ2-3, with TRBD2 identical over 9 bases. The germline gives CDR1 SGHRS, CDR2 YFSETQ. The CDR3 is made up of 15 amino acids. Germline trimming cut 3 bases from V and 7 bases from J; bases unmatched to any gene: 9. The CDR3 DNA reads as TGCGCCAGCAGCTGGAGCGGGGGGTCCGAAAATACGCAGTATTTT. This encodes CASSWSGGSENTQYF.

The chain combines TRBV7-2 with TRBJ1-3, with D possibly TRBD1 on 6 matching bases. V gave up 4 bases and J gave up 10 bases, with 14 bases separating them. In germline, CDR1 is SGHTA, CDR2 FQGNSA. The CDR3 covers 13 residues. The CDR3 DNA reads as TGTGCCAGCAGCTCACGGGCTACAGGGACCATATATTTT. Translated: CASSSRATGTIYF.

The rearrangement joins TRBV27 to TRBJ2-7; TRBD2 is a possible D gene (5 bases). Germline loops: CDR1 MNHEY, CDR2 SMNVEV (reference sequence). CDR3 length equals 15 residues. Trimming left V 5 bases short and J 1 base short, with 15 bases between. CDR3 protein: CASSPDYYLSYEQYF. The CDR3 DNA is TGTGCCAGCAGTCCCGACTACTACTTATCCTACGAGCAGTACTTC.

The V call is TRBV7-9, the J call TRBJ1-2; 8 bases are shared with TRBD1. Trimming removed 6 bases from V and 6 bases from J; junction bases left unmatched: 9. The CDR3 is 14 amino acids. Germline V gene lookup returns CDR1 SEHNR and CDR2 FQNEAQ (reference sequence). CDR3 amino acids: CASSSDPGGDGYTF. The CDR3 nucleotides are TGTGCCAGCAGTTCAGACCCAGGGGGCGATGGCTACACCTTC.

The CDR3 nucleotides read TGCGCCAGCAGCTTGGACCCACAAGTGGAGACCCAGTACTTC. This sequence encodes CASSLDPQVETQYF. The rearrangement joins TRBV5-1 to TRBJ2-5; D is unclear. This CDR3 is 14 amino acids long. In germline, CDR1 is SGHRS, CDR2 YFSETQ. Trimming pared 0 bases from V and 5 bases from J, leaving 11 bases between.